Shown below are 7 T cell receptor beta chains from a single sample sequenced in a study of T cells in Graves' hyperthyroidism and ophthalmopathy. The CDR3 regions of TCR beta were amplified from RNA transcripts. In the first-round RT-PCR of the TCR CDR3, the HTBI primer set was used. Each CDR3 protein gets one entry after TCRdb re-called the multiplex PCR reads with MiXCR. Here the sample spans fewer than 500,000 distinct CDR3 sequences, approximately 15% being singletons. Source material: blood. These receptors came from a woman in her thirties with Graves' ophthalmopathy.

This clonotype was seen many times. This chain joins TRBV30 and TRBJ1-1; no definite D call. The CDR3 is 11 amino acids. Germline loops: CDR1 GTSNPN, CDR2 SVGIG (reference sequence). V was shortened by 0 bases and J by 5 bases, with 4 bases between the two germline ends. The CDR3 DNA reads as TGTGCCTGGAGTGTAGGTACTGAAGCTTTCTTT. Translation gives CAWSVGTEAFF.

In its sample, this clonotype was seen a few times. The CDR3 spells CASSFPPPTEGIEYYNEQFF. The CDR3 nucleotides read TGTGCCAGCAGTTTCCCCCCCCCCACGGAAGGCATAGAATACTACAATGAGCAGTTCTTC. This chain uses TRBV28 with TRBJ2-1, with D unresolved. The germline V gene has CDR1 MDHEN and CDR2 SYDVKM. The CDR3 covers 20 residues. The V and J ends lost 3 bases and 3 bases respectively, with 27 bases between them.

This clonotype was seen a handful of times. The CDR3 here is CASSQNRAGEQYF. CDR3 DNA sequence: TGTGCCAGCAGCCAAAACAGGGCGGGCGAGCAGTACTTC. V usage is TRBV14 and J usage is TRBJ2-7; D is possibly TRBD1 (6 bases). Trimming cost V 2 bases and J 6 bases, with 11 bases left between them. The germline V gene encodes CDR1 SGHDN and CDR2 FVKESK. The CDR3 length is 13 residues.

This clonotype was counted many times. CDR3 sequence (DNA): TGTGCCAGCAGCATTACCCGGGACAGCGAGCAGTACTTC. Its translation is CASSITRDSEQYF. This rearrangement joins TRBV5-5 to TRBJ2-7; 7 nucleotides line up with TRBD1. The CDR3 covers 13 residues. V dropped 4 bases and J dropped 6; count of bases not matched to a gene: 7. CDR1 SGHKS and CDR2 YYEKEE come from the germline V gene (reference sequence).

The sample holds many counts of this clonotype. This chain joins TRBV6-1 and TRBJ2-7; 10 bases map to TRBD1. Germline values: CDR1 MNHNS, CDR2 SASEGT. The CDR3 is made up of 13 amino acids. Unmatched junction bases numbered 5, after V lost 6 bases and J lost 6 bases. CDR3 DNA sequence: TGTGCCAGCAGCCGGGACAGGGGTAGCGAGCAGTACTTC. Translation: CASSRDRGSEQYF.

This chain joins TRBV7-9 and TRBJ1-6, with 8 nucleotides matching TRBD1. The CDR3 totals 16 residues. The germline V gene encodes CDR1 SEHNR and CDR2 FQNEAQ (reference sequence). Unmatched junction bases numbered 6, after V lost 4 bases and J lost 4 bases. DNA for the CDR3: TGTGCCAGCAGCTCTCGGACAGGGAATTATAATTCACCCCTCCACTTT. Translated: CASSSRTGNYNSPLHF.

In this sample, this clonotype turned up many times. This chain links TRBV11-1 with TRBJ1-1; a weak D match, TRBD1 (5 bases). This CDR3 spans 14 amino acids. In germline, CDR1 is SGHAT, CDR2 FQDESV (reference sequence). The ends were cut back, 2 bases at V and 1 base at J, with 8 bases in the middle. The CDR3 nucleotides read TGTGCCAGCAGCTTAACGGGGGGGAACACTGAAGCTTTCTTT. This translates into CASSLTGGNTEAFF.